The 9 T cell receptor beta chains reported below all come from one sample, sequenced in a study of T-cell memory formation after mild COVID-19. TCRdb processed the 5' RACE reads anew with MiXCR; each CDR3 protein has one entry. The data contain hundreds of thousands of distinct CDR3 sequences, roughly an eighth of them singletons. Sequenced sample: PBMCs or a T cell subset sorted from them (not recorded which). These receptors originate from a man between 18 and 29 years old who had mild COVID-19 (a few samples of this study predate the infection). Cell type and time point are not known.

This chain uses TRBV3-1 with TRBJ2-1, with D uncertain. Trimming stripped 1 base from V and 9 bases from J, with 7 bases between. Germline CDR1 and CDR2: LGHDT and YNNKEL (reference sequence). CDR3 length: 12 residues. The CDR3 sequence is CASSQGSVEQFF. The CDR3 DNA is TGTGCCAGCAGCCAAGGATCGGTTGAGCAGTTCTTC.

As regards this clonotype: One junction end does not reproduce the germline sequence, and a read error may be involved. The J gene is TRBJ2-3, the V gene TRBV2, with a weak D call TRBD1 (6 bases). Germline CDR1 is SNHLY and CDR2 is FYNNEI. The CDR3 contains 12 residues. This CDR3 is CAGRQDTDTQYF. The DNA of the CDR3 is TGTGCCGGCAGACAGGATACAGATACGCAGTATTTT.

This clonotype was counted many times. The CDR3 loop reads CSAAGQVAMGTDTQYF. CDR3 coding DNA: TGCAGTGCCGCCGGACAGGTCGCCATGGGCACAGATACGCAGTATTTT. This chain joins TRBV20-1 and TRBJ2-3, with 7 nucleotides matching TRBD1. Germline CDR1 is DFQATT and CDR2 is SNEGSKA (reference sequence). With 6 bases clipped from V and 1 base from J, the junction kept 13 bases outside the gene matches. CDR3 length equals 16 residues.

The gene calls are TRBV10-3 and TRBJ2-7; D gene ambiguous. V shed 0 bases and J shed 2 bases, with 14 bases lying between them. Germline V gene data show CDR1 as ENHRY and CDR2 as SYGVKD. This CDR3 has 16 amino acids. The DNA of the CDR3 is TGTGCCATCAGTGAGTCAGAACAGATTGGTACCTACGAGCAGTACTTC. Residues: CAISESEQIGTYEQYF.

This clonotype was found many times. The chain joins TRBV11-2 to TRBJ1-6; D not certain. The V end was cut by 3 bases, the J end by 0 bases, with 9 bases between. The length of the CDR3 is 16 residues. Germline loops: CDR1 SGHAT, CDR2 FQNNGV. CDR3 nucleotides: TGTGCCAGCAGCTTCGGGCCGAGCTCCTATAATTCACCCCTCCACTTT. Its protein is CASSFGPSSYNSPLHF.

The table lists this clonotype with many counts. The chain links TRBV2 to TRBJ2-5; D remains unclear. The CDR3 has 12 residues. The V end was cut by 8 bases, the J end by 7 bases, with 14 bases between. The germline CDR1 and CDR2 sequences are SNHLY and FYNNEI. CDR3 protein: CASRETRGTQYF. The CDR3 bases are TGTGCCAGCCGAGAGACCCGTGGGACCCAGTACTTC.

The rearrangement links TRBV12-3 or TRBV12-4 to TRBJ2-7; tentative D call: TRBD2 (5 bases). V was pared by 2 bases and J by 7 bases, with 12 bases between. The CDR3 runs to 13 residues. CDR3 loop: CASSLLTSGEQYV. The CDR3 DNA reads as TGTGCCAGCAGTTTACTAACCTCGGGGGAGCAGTACGTC.

This clonotype was detected ten times or more. The CDR3 loop reads CATSRVNSHADTQYF. As DNA, the CDR3 is TGTGCCACCAGCAGAGTCAACAGCCACGCAGATACGCAGTATTTT. The chain uses TRBV15 and TRBJ2-3; D ambiguous. The CDR3 has 15 amino acids. Trimming took off 1 base at V and 4 bases at J, with 12 bases between the two ends. Germline assignment: CDR1 LNHNV and CDR2 YYDKDF (reference sequence).

This clonotype came up a few times. V is TRBV11-2 and J is TRBJ2-3; D not certain. The germline V gene encodes CDR1 SGHAT and CDR2 FQNNGV. V dropped 5 bases and J dropped 5 bases, with 11 bases sitting between them. The CDR3 loop spans 13 amino acids. The chain's CDR3 is CASSTSRLDTQYF. CDR3 DNA sequence: TGTGCCAGCAGCACCAGTAGGTTAGATACGCAGTATTTT.